These 17 T cell receptor beta chains share one sample of origin, sequenced in a study of cytomegalovirus exposure and HLA in healthy donors. Primers for the PCR totalled 60 Vbeta and 13 Jbeta. The repertoire was sequenced with immunoSEQ multiplex PCR; TCRdb's copy has only in-frame clones and lacks some. The sample has around 99,000 clones; approximately 79% are singletons. Material for sequencing was PBMCs. Source of these receptors: a woman aged 40 to 50 in good health and CMV-seropositive.

The V call is TRBV27, the J call TRBJ1-4, with 8 bases aligning to TRBD1. V shed 5 bases, J shed 2 bases, and the junction held 4 bases outside the gene matches. CDR1 is MNHEY, CDR2 SMNVEV, per germline (reference sequence). The CDR3 length is 15 residues. CDR3 protein: CASSPQGATNEKLFF. The CDR3 DNA is TGTGCCAGCAGTCCCCAGGGGGCTACTAATGAAAAACTGTTTTTT.

The chain carries TRBV2 and TRBJ1-1, with 7 bases fitting TRBD1. Germline-derived CDR1 and CDR2 are SNHLY and FYNNEI. Trimming took 5 bases from V and 10 from J; bases not matched to a gene: 7. This CDR3 has 12 amino acids. In DNA form, the CDR3 reads TGTGCCAGCAGTTTCGGACAGGAGGGAGCTTTCTTT. Translated, it gives CASSFGQEGAFF.

Only a few counts were recorded for this clone. The CDR3 protein is CASRPGGGKVSDTQYF. CDR3 nucleotides: TGTGCCAGCAGACCCGGAGGGGGCAAGGTCTCAGATACGCAGTATTTT. V is TRBV5-4 and J is TRBJ2-3; D is perhaps TRBD1 (7 bases). V was shortened by 5 bases and J by 4 bases, with 20 bases between the two germline ends. The CDR3 consists of 16 residues. Germline CDR1 reads SGHNT; CDR2 reads YYREEE (reference sequence).

This clone was seen more than once but under ten times. This chain uses TRBV5-1 with TRBJ1-3, with TRBD1 identical over 7 bases. Germline CDR1 SGHRS, CDR2 YFSETQ. V trimming: 5 bases; J trimming: 4 bases; junction bases outside the gene matches: 6. This CDR3 contains 14 residues. In DNA, the CDR3 is TGCGCCAGCAGGGCAGGGACAGCCGGAAACACCATATATTTT. Translation gives CASRAGTAGNTIYF.

By sample fraction, this clone is medium-sized. This chain connects TRBV7-9 to TRBJ2-2; 8 bases fit TRBD1. Germline V lookup: CDR1 SEHNR, CDR2 FQNEAQ (reference sequence). Trimming took 6 bases from V and 5 from J; bases not matched to a gene: 14. This CDR3 has 17 residues. The CDR3 sequence: CASSLPPGTGLTGELFF. In nucleotides, the CDR3 is TGTGCCAGCAGTCTCCCTCCCGGGACAGGCCTAACCGGGGAGCTGTTTTTT.

V usage is TRBV2 and J usage is TRBJ1-5, with 7 bases matching TRBD1. Germline trimming cut 4 bases from V and 5 bases from J; bases unmatched to any gene: 11. CDR1 is SNHLY, CDR2 FYNNEI, per germline. The CDR3 has 16 residues. The CDR3 sequence: CASSVMKGAGYQPQHF. The CDR3 DNA reads as TGTGCCAGCAGTGTGATGAAGGGGGCGGGATATCAGCCCCAGCATTTT.

This chain connects TRBV5-4 to TRBJ1-2; TRBD1 aligns across 7 bases. Germline assignment: CDR1 SGHNT and CDR2 YYREEE (reference sequence). The CDR3 loop spans 15 amino acids. The J segment lost 0 bases and the V segment lost 4 bases, leaving 6 bases of the junction unmatched. The CDR3, as DNA: TGTGCCAGCAGCAAAATAGGGACAGCTAACTATGGCTACACCTTC. This gives the protein CASSKIGTANYGYTF.

The chain is built from TRBV5-1 and TRBJ1-1, with D tentatively TRBD1 (5 bases). Germline CDR1 reads SGHRS; CDR2 reads YFSETQ. The CDR3 covers 15 residues. The V end was cut by 0 bases, the J end by 4 bases, with 13 bases between. CDR3 amino acids: CASSLEAGPTTEAFF. Here the CDR3 DNA reads TGCGCCAGCAGCTTGGAAGCAGGGCCGACCACTGAAGCTTTCTTT.

The V call is TRBV5-1, the J call TRBJ1-5, with D perhaps TRBD1 (5 bases). The germline V gene has CDR1 SGHRS and CDR2 YFSETQ. The CDR3 covers 17 residues. V lost 4 bases, J lost 0 bases, and 17 bases lay in between. CDR3 amino acids: CASSAGPTVTSNQPQHF. The CDR3 region has the DNA TGCGCCAGCAGCGCCGGGCCGACAGTCACTAGCAATCAGCCCCAGCATTTT.

This clone has just one count. The V call is TRBV5-4, the J call TRBJ2-7, with 11 bases identical to TRBD2. The junction had 5 bases not matched to a gene; V was cut back by 2 bases and J by 4 bases. The CDR3 spans 15 residues. Germline loops: CDR1 SGHNT, CDR2 YYREEE (reference sequence). The CDR3 bases are TGTGCCAGCAGCTTAGCGTCTAGCGGGGGGTACGAGCAGTACTTC. Residues: CASSLASSGGYEQYF.

The V call is TRBV6-5, the J call TRBJ1-4, with D maybe TRBD1 (5 bases). Trimming left V 2 bases short and J 2 bases short, with 9 bases between. CDR1 is MNHEY, CDR2 SVGAGI, per germline. CDR3 size: 15 residues. CDR3 loop: CASSYQQDTNEKLFF. The DNA for the CDR3 is TGTGCCAGCAGTTACCAACAGGACACTAATGAAAAACTGTTTTTT.

The chain carries TRBV5-4 and TRBJ1-2; D is uncertain. The germline V gene has CDR1 SGHNT and CDR2 YYREEE (reference sequence). The V end was cut by 0 bases, the J end by 7 bases, with 10 bases between. The CDR3 is 13 amino acids. CDR3 nucleotides: TGTGCCAGCAGCTTGGCACGGGAGGGTGGCTACACCTTC. As protein: CASSLAREGGYTF.

The chain links TRBV6-1 to TRBJ1-3; D possibly corresponds to TRBD1 (5 bases). Trimming took 2 bases from V and 0 from J, leaving 14 bases between them. The germline CDR1 and CDR2 sequences are MNHNS and SASEGT. This CDR3 spans 17 amino acids. CDR3 DNA: TGTGCCAGCAGTGAACCGCAGGGTTCTATCTCTGGAAACACCATATATTTT. Protein product: CASSEPQGSISGNTIYF.

CDR3 sequence reads: CASSLRQGDTEAFF. CDR3 coding DNA: TGCGCCAGCAGCTTGCGGCAGGGTGACACTGAAGCTTTCTTT. V gene TRBV5-1 combines with J gene TRBJ1-1; D might be TRBD1 (5 bases). Germline CDR1 SGHRS, CDR2 YFSETQ. V was shortened by 1 base and J by 3 bases, with 10 bases between the two germline ends. This CDR3 is built from 14 residues.

The chain recombines TRBV5-1 with TRBJ2-3; D gene uncertain. The CDR3 length is 14 residues. V was shortened by 4 bases and J by 1 base, with 10 bases between the two germline ends. Germline V gene data show CDR1 as SGHRS and CDR2 as YFSETQ. The CDR3 spells CASSPSSGTDTQYF. DNA of the CDR3: TGCGCCAGCAGCCCTTCGTCGGGCACAGATACGCAGTATTTT.

The chain uses TRBV6-5 and TRBJ2-2; D not resolved. Per the germline V gene, CDR1 is MNHEY and CDR2 is SVGAGI. This CDR3 spans 15 amino acids. The germline V and J ends were trimmed by 2 bases and 0 bases, with 7 bases remaining between them. CDR3 sequence reads: CASSYLQANTGELFF. CDR3 DNA: TGTGCCAGCAGTTACCTTCAGGCGAACACCGGGGAGCTGTTTTTT.

This clone has only one observation. The chain recombines TRBV30 with TRBJ1-2; D is perhaps TRBD1 (5 bases). CDR1 and CDR2 from the germline V gene are GTSNPN and SVGIG (reference sequence). The V gene lost 0 bases and the J gene lost 4 bases, with 12 bases spanning the gap. There are 14 residues in the CDR3. In DNA, the CDR3 is TGTGCCTGGAGTGTACAGGACGGTTCCTATGGCTACACCTTC. Translating gives CAWSVQDGSYGYTF.